This T cell receptor (beta chain) was profiled in a study of immune cell composition in non-small cell lung cancer. V dropped 1 base and J dropped 4; count of bases not matched to a gene: 7. The CDR3 sequence is 16 residues long. Germline lookup yields CDR1 SEHNR and CDR2 FQNEAQ (reference sequence). The protocol was immunoSEQ multiplex PCR, while the TCRdb copy is restricted to in-frame clones and leaves out a portion. Of about 3,900 clones in the sample, about four fifths were seen once. This clone has just a few counts. Normal lung was sampled as far from the tumour as possible, at least 3 cm. The sample taken for sequencing was non-adjacent lung tissue. This sequence joins TRBV7-9 and TRBJ1-2; 9 nucleotides agree with TRBD1. The receptor comes from a human donor with non-small cell lung cancer. CDR3 DNA sequence: TGTGCCAGCAGCTTAGGGAACACAGGGGGCCCCTATGGCTACACCTTC. This encodes CASSLGNTGGPYGYTF. The full variable domain, completed using reference TRBV7-9 and TRBJ1-2, is DTGVSQNPRHKITKRGQNVTFRCDPISEHNRLYWYRQTLGQGPEFLTYFQNEAQLEKSRLLSDRFSAERPKGSFSTLEIQRTEQGDSAMYLCASSLGNTGGPYGYTFGSGTRLTVV.